A selection of T cell receptor beta chains follows, all from one sample in a study of OX40 agonist ivuxolimab in advanced cancers. Measured with immunoSEQ multiplex PCR; TCRdb has only the in-frame clones, and not every one. Here the sample spans 20,000 to 25,000 clones, about 86% being singletons. The sequenced sample was CD4+ or CD8+ T cells sorted from blood, obtained in a trial of the OX40 agonist ivuxolimab. These receptors were taken from an adult with an advanced solid tumor such as melanoma, head and neck, liver or kidney cancer. Both conserved end residues are part of each CDR3.

v_gene	len	CDR3aa
TRBV25-1	17	CASSEWGQGAHGGELFF
TRBV11-2	12	CASSRWSYEQYF
TRBV7-9	14	CASSLVGIYNEQFF
TRBV28	14	CASSPGGWSYGYTF
TRBV5-8	14	CASSLAAGSVGYTF
TRBV7-6	16	CASSFRAEDRDEKLFF
TRBV2	13	CASSEAQNTEAFF
TRBV2	14	CASSGSQGEREQYF
TRBV10-2	15	CASSEFEGFAYGYTF
TRBV7-9	13	CASSSTGGGEAFF
TRBV27	17	CASSPLDGGGYTDTQYF
TRBV28	13	CASSLGLALEQYF
TRBV5-8	15	CASSLGARPYNEQFF
TRBV6-5	15	CASSLAGTGGYEQYF
TRBV7-9	14	CASSPTSGYNEQFF
TRBV19	10	CASEAGELFF
TRBV6-6	13	CASSAWGSYEQYF
TRBV18	16	CASSPPPIEMGYEQYF
TRBV5-1	17	CASSSLTPPDSTDTQYF
TRBV27	15	CASSLSGSGPGGYTF
TRBV19	13	CASSMGHLYEQYF
TRBV20-1	10	CSAQTEEQYF
TRBV19	17	CASSMFSGGMYTDTQYF
TRBV4-2	18	CASSQDEGSGNGADTQYF
TRBV27	17	CASSPGLAGGPAGELFF
TRBV5-6	15	CASSAEGRGAEKLFF
TRBV5-1	17	CASSLMGTGSSTEKLFF
TRBV5-1	19	CASSGPQGGGGRSYNEQFF
TRBV29-1	14	CSVEDPGGGYGYTF
TRBV5-4	15	CASSAPGLAENEQFF
TRBV18	15	CASSPDGYMNTEAFF
TRBV6-5	13	CASSPGVQETQYF
TRBV4-2	19	CASSQEGVAESSSYNEQFF
TRBV19	17	CASPSRIQGAQSGELFF
TRBV27	15	CASSRQGAFNEKLFF
TRBV7-6	14	CASSSRRGANVLTF
TRBV29-1	14	CSVTLAGVGETQYF
TRBV6-5	14	CASLPGGEDTEAFF
TRBV5-6	14	CASSPQNSYNEQFF
TRBV4-1	16	CASSQRPGQVPYEQYF
TRBV5-6	14	CASSRTDTYNEQFF
TRBV9	12	CASSPTNTEAFF
TRBV27	12	CASSLGGPEQFF
TRBV15	12	CATRGGTDTQYF
TRBV29-1	14	CSVEGLAGVYEQYF
TRBV5-1	16	CASSSGLSWATDTQYF
TRBV5-8	17	CASSLASLAGASGELFF